Here is one TCR beta chain with its context. Original analysis: Reference gene primer amplification gave nucleated cell count estimates. Here immunoSEQ multiplex PCR was the method, and the copy in TCRdb shows in-frame clones only, minus some. D and trimming come from the DNA, and the V and J calls and clone size come from that table. Among under 300,000 clones listed, roughly 80% were seen once. This sample is part of a study of blood T cell repertoires in COVID-19. Study in general: There were acute and convalescent COVID-19 samples, and they came from the United States, Italy and Spain. Sources were T cells, B-cell-depleted T cells, or PBMCs; the material itself was cDNA or gDNA.

V dropped 8 bases and J dropped 5; count of bases not matched to a gene: 11. This CDR3 is 15 amino acids long. The germline V gene has CDR1 MNHEY and CDR2 SVGAGI. The receptor was derived from a woman aged 18-35 years with acute or convalescent COVID-19. The chain has TRBV6-5 and TRBJ2-5; 10 nucleotides match TRBD2. Sequencing was performed on peripheral blood. CDR3 region: CASGIRTSGPETQYF. The CDR3 nucleotides are TGTGCCAGCGGCATCCGGACTAGCGGCCCGGAGACCCAGTACTTC.